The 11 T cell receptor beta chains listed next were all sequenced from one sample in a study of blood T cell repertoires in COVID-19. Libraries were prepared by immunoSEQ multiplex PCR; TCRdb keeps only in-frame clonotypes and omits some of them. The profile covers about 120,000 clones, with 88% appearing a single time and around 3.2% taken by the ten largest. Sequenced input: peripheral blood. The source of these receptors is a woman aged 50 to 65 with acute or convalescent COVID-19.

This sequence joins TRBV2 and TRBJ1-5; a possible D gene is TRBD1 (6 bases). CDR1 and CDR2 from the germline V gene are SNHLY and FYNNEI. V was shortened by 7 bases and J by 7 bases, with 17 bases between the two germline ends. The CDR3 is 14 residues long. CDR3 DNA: TGTGCCAGCACCCAGAACAGGGCGGCGCAGCCCCAGCATTTT. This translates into CASTQNRAAQPQHF.

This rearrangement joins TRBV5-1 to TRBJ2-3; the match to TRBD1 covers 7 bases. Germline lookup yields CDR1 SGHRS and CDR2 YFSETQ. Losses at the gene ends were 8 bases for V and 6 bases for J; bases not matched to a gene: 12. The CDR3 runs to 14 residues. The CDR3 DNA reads TGCGCCAGTTCGGTAGGGGGCGCTTTGGATACGCAGTATTTT. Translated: CASSVGGALDTQYF.

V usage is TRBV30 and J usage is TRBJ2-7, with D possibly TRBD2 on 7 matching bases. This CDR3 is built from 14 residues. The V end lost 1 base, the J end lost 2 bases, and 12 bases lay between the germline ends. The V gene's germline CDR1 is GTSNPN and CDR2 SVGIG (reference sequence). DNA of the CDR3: TGTGCCTGGAGTGAAAGGGGGGGGGCCTACGAGCAGTACTTC. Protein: CAWSERGGAYEQYF.

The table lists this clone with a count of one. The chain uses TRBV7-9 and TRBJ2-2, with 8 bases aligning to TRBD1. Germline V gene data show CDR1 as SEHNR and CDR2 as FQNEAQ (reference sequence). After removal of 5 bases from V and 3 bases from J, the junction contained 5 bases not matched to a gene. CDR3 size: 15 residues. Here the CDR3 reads CASSAGQGDTGELFF. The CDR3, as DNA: TGTGCCAGCAGCGCCGGACAGGGTGACACCGGGGAGCTGTTTTTT.

CDR3: CAWTTRELDGYTF. The CDR3 region has the DNA TGTGCCTGGACCACCAGGGAATTAGATGGCTACACCTTC. The chain carries TRBV30 and TRBJ1-2; D is possibly TRBD1 (5 bases). The CDR3 runs to 13 residues. Between the trimmed V and J ends, which lost 4 bases and 6 bases, there was a span of 15 bases. Germline V CDR1 and CDR2: GTSNPN, SVGIG (reference sequence).

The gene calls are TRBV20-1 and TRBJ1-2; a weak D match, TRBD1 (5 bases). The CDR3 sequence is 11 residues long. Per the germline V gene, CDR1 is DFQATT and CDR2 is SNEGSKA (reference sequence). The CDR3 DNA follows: TGCACCTCCCCCCGGGGGGATGGCTACACCTTC. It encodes CTSPRGDGYTF.

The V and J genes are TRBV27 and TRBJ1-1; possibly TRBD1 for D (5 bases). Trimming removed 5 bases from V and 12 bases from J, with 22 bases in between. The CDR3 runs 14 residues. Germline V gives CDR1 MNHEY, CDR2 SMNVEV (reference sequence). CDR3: CASSLDRRTGSTFF. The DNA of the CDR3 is TGTGCCAGCAGTCTCGATCGGCGAACAGGATCGACTTTCTTT.

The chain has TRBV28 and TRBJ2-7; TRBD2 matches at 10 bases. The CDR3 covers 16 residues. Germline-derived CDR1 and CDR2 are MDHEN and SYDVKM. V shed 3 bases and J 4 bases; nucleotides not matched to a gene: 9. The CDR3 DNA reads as TGTGCCAGCAGTTTGTTGTCTAGCGGGAGTCTATACGAGCAGTACTTC. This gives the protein CASSLLSSGSLYEQYF.

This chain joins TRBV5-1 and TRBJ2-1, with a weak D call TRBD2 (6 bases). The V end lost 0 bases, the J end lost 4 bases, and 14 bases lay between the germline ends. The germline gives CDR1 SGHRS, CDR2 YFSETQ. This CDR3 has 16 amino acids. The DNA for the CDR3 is TGCGCCAGCAGCTTGGGCTCAGCGGGCGGTTACAATGAGCAGTTCTTC. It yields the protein CASSLGSAGGYNEQFF.

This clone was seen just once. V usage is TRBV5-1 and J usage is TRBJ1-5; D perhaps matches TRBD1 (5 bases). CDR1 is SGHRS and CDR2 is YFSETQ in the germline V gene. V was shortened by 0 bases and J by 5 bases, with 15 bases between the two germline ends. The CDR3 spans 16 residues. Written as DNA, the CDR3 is TGCGCCAGCAGCTTGGTGAACAGGTCAGGCCATCAGCCCCAGCATTTT. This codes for CASSLVNRSGHQPQHF.

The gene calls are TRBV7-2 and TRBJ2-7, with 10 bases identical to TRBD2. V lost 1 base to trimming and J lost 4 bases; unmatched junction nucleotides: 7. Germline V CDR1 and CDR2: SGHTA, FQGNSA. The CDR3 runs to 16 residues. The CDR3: CASSLGPSGSVYEQYF. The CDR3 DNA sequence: TGTGCCAGCAGCTTAGGGCCTAGCGGGAGTGTTTACGAGCAGTACTTC.